Sequencing of this T cell receptor beta chain was carried out in a study of OX40 agonist ivuxolimab in advanced cancers. Study-level points and caveats: At doses 0.1 to 3.0 mg/kg, CD4+ and CD8+ clones expanded.

With regard to this clone: Its antigen is unidentified. Compared with germline, one end of the junction differs, possibly owing to a read error.

Drawing of blood for sampling happened at baseline, at cycle 4 day 1, and at cycle 7 day 1. TCRdb's table, derived via immunoSEQ multiplex PCR, lists solely in-frame clones and lacks some. The data contain about 82,000 clones, around 90% of them seen just once; the ten biggest clones take up under 0.7%. The germline CDR1 and CDR2 sequences are SSHAT and FNYEAQ (reference sequence). The CDR3 is made up of 13 amino acids. The receptor was isolated from an adult with an advanced solid tumor such as melanoma, head and neck, liver or kidney cancer. This specimen consisted of CD4+ or CD8+ T cells sorted from blood, obtained in a trial of the OX40 agonist ivuxolimab. The V and J genes are TRBV7-7 and TRBJ2-5, with D unclear. This CDR3 is CASSLRSQETQYF. Written as DNA, the CDR3 is TGTGCTAGCAGCTTGAGATCACAAGAGACCCAGTACTTC.